The 21 T cell receptor beta chains below were found in one sample sequenced in a study of blood T cell repertoires in COVID-19. The method was immunoSEQ multiplex PCR; TCRdb's version includes in-frame clones alone and lacks a portion of them. Of around 75,000 clones detected, 88% appear once; the ten largest clones hold approximately 19%. Source material: peripheral blood. The receptors come from a human donor in a cohort sampled during active COVID-19.

The rearrangement links TRBV7-8 to TRBJ2-4; TRBD1 is a possible D gene (5 bases). The germline V gene has CDR1 SGHVS and CDR2 FQNEAQ. The length of the CDR3 is 14 residues. The germline V and J ends were trimmed by 5 bases and 0 bases, with 8 bases remaining between them. The CDR3 sequence is CASSEQGAKNIQYF. DNA of the CDR3: TGTGCCAGCAGCGAGCAGGGAGCCAAAAACATTCAGTACTTC.

V usage is TRBV12-5 and J usage is TRBJ2-3; 9 positions agree with TRBD2. The CDR3 runs to 17 residues. V was clipped by 4 bases and J by 7 bases; unmatched bases: 15. Germline CDR1 is LGHNT and CDR2 is FRNRAP. Written as DNA, the CDR3 is TGTGCTAGTGGTTCCTCACGTACACCCGGGACTAGCAATACGCAGTATTTT. It translates to CASGSSRTPGTSNTQYF.

The chain recombines TRBV6-5 with TRBJ2-2; 11 bases are shared with TRBD2. The V gene end was trimmed by 7 bases and the J gene end by 6 bases; junction bases not matched to a gene: 7. CDR3 size: 15 residues. CDR1 is MNHEY and CDR2 is SVGAGI in the germline V gene. The CDR3 loop reads CASNALAGAAGELFF. CDR3 DNA sequence: TGTGCCAGCAATGCACTAGCGGGAGCCGCCGGGGAGCTGTTTTTT.

V is TRBV20-1 and J is TRBJ1-1; D is possibly TRBD1 (5 bases). Germline CDR1 is DFQATT and CDR2 is SNEGSKA (reference sequence). The CDR3 is made up of 11 amino acids. V lost 6 bases, J lost 3 bases, and 8 bases lay in between. The CDR3 DNA sequence: TGCAGTGCGTGGGGGGACACTGAAGCTTTCTTT. The encoded protein is CSAWGDTEAFF.

V gene TRBV18 combines with J gene TRBJ1-1, with D unclear. In germline, CDR1 is KGHSH, CDR2 LQKENI. V shed 6 bases and J shed 0 bases, with 11 bases lying between them. This CDR3 is 14 amino acids long. CDR3 protein: CASSHSIMNTEAFF. CDR3 coding DNA: TGTGCCAGCTCCCACTCGATAATGAACACTGAAGCTTTCTTT.

The V call is TRBV25-1, the J call TRBJ2-7, with TRBD1 identical over 8 bases. Germline V CDR1 and CDR2: MGHDK, SYGVNS. The V segment lost 4 bases and the J segment 5 bases; nucleotides outside the gene matches: 7. The CDR3 contains 14 residues. CDR3 DNA sequence: TGTGCCAGCAGTGGGACAGGGACCTTTCACGAGCAGTACTTC. Translation: CASSGTGTFHEQYF.

The J gene is TRBJ2-1, the V gene TRBV24-1; the match to TRBD2 covers 10 bases. The germline gives CDR1 KGHDR, CDR2 SFDVKD. The CDR3 has 18 amino acids. V shed 6 bases and J 3 bases; nucleotides not matched to a gene: 13. CDR3 sequence: CATSSGTSESGLYNEQFF. The CDR3 DNA reads as TGTGCCACCAGTTCCGGGACTAGCGAGAGTGGGCTCTACAATGAGCAGTTCTTC.

This clone was seen a single time. The chain employs TRBV5-1 and TRBJ1-1; D is possibly TRBD1 (6 bases). The CDR3 loop spans 14 amino acids. Trimming removed 7 bases at V and 0 bases at J, with 13 bases between. Germline CDR1 reads SGHRS; CDR2 reads YFSETQ. DNA for the CDR3: TGCGCCAGCGGAACAGGGTCGATGAACACTGAAGCTTTCTTT. Translated, it gives CASGTGSMNTEAFF.

V gene TRBV28 combines with J gene TRBJ2-1, with 7 bases fitting TRBD2. CDR1 and CDR2 (germline): MDHEN, SYDVKM. This CDR3 has 17 residues. The V gene end was trimmed by 4 bases and the J gene end by 5 bases; junction bases not matched to a gene: 14. The CDR3 bases are TGTGCCAGCAGTTCGCCCGGGGTGGCTAGCGGCAACAATGAGCAGTTCTTC. Protein: CASSSPGVASGNNEQFF.

This clone was detected a few times. For the CDR3, the DNA is TGTGCCAGCAAAGTCAGGGCTAGCAATCAGCCCCAGCATTTT. Translated, it gives CASKVRASNQPQHF. The chain is built from TRBV6-5 and TRBJ1-5, with a weak D call TRBD1 (5 bases). Trimming removed 7 bases at V and 0 bases at J, with 10 bases between. Germline assignment: CDR1 MNHEY and CDR2 SVGAGI. This CDR3 contains 14 residues.

The chain has TRBV18 and TRBJ1-1; possible D gene TRBD1, 5 bases. The CDR3 contains 14 residues. Trimming cost V 3 bases and J 1 base, with 9 bases left between them. Germline CDR1 and CDR2: KGHSH and LQKENI. The CDR3 region has the DNA TGTGCCAGCTCACCGGGGCAGGGGAACACTGAAGCTTTCTTT. It is translated as CASSPGQGNTEAFF.

The gene calls are TRBV3-1 (or the pseudogene TRBV3-2) and TRBJ2-7, with 8 nucleotides matching TRBD1. The CDR3 is made up of 13 amino acids. The trim removed 2 bases at V and 7 bases at J, leaving 4 bases unmatched. The germline gives CDR1 LGHDT, CDR2 YNNKEL (reference sequence). The DNA for the CDR3 is TGTGCCAGCAGCCAATCAGGGGGCCGGGAGCAGTACTTC. It translates to CASSQSGGREQYF.

This clone was seen once. This sequence joins TRBV6-5 and TRBJ2-7; D call uncertain. The CDR3 has 11 amino acids. CDR1 MNHEY and CDR2 SVGAGI come from the germline V gene. The V end lost 7 bases, the J end lost 3 bases, and 7 bases lay between the germline ends. The CDR3 sequence: CASTPGYEQYF. The CDR3 bases are TGTGCCAGCACTCCCGGCTACGAGCAGTACTTC.

This clone occurred once. The J gene is TRBJ2-7, the V gene TRBV2; TRBD1 is a possible D gene (5 bases). Germline V gene sequence: CDR1 SNHLY, CDR2 FYNNEI. This CDR3 has 14 amino acids. V lost 3 bases and J 5 bases, leaving 14 bases between the germline ends. In DNA, the CDR3 is TGTGCCAGCAGTGAGGCTCAGGGTGGAGACGAGCAGTACTTC. Amino acids: CASSEAQGGDEQYF.

This clone was detected once. This chain links TRBV5-1 with TRBJ1-1, with D perhaps matching TRBD1 (5 bases). The germline V gene has CDR1 SGHRS and CDR2 YFSETQ. Trimming cost V 0 bases and J 1 base, with 13 bases left between them. The CDR3 consists of 16 residues. The CDR3, as DNA: TGCGCCAGCAGCTTGGCCCCCGGCAGGGCGAACACTGAAGCTTTCTTT. Encoded protein: CASSLAPGRANTEAFF.

The rearrangement joins TRBV7-8 to TRBJ1-2; TRBD1 matches 7 bases. V shed 3 bases and J 7 bases; nucleotides not matched to a gene: 5. Germline V gives CDR1 SGHVS, CDR2 FQNEAQ. The CDR3 sequence is 13 residues long. The CDR3 sequence: CASSLLQGLGYTF. CDR3 nucleotides: TGTGCCAGCAGCTTGTTACAGGGGCTTGGCTACACCTTC. Supplemented by reference TRBV7-8 and TRBJ1-2, the full variable domain reads GAGVSQSPRYKVAKRGQDVALRCDPISGHVSLFWYQQALGQGPEFLTYFQNEAQLDKSGLPSDRFFAERPEGSVSTLKIQRTQQEDSAVYLCASSLLQGLGYTFGSGTRLTVV.

The chain is built from TRBV7-2 and TRBJ2-2; 12 positions match TRBD2. Germline CDR1 is SGHTA and CDR2 is FQGNSA. The CDR3 extends over 16 amino acids. J gave up 6 bases and V 5 bases, and 7 bases lay outside the gene matches. CDR3 in DNA: TGTGCCAGCAGCCCCTCTAGCGGGAGGGCCCCCGGGGAGCTGTTTTTT. Amino acids: CASSPSSGRAPGELFF.

DNA of the CDR3: TGCGCCAGCAGCGGGGGGTCTAGGCCTGCCGGGGAGCTGTTTTTT. Protein: CASSGGSRPAGELFF. The chain recombines TRBV5-1 with TRBJ2-2; TRBD2 might be the D (6 bases). V dropped 4 bases and J dropped 6 bases, with 16 bases sitting between them. The CDR3 has 15 amino acids. The germline V gene encodes CDR1 SGHRS and CDR2 YFSETQ.

The gene calls are TRBV14 and TRBJ2-2, with D possibly TRBD1 on 6 matching bases. CDR1 SGHDN and CDR2 FVKESK come from the germline V gene. V lost 3 bases, J lost 2 bases, and 13 bases lay in between. The CDR3 length is 16 residues. DNA of the CDR3: TGTGCCAGCAGCCATCATGACAGGCGTAACACCGGGGAGCTGTTTTTT. This codes for CASSHHDRRNTGELFF.

This clone has a single count. J is TRBJ1-2 and V is TRBV5-8; TRBD1 aligns across 9 bases. V was clipped by 1 base and J by 7 bases; unmatched bases: 14. Germline values: CDR1 SGHTS, CDR2 YDEGEE. The CDR3 extends over 17 amino acids. The CDR3 spells CASSLRDRVSRAGGYTF. The CDR3 region has the DNA TGTGCCAGCAGCTTGAGGGACAGGGTTTCGCGGGCGGGTGGCTACACCTTC.

V and J are TRBV11-2 and TRBJ2-1, with TRBD1 as a possible D gene (6 bases). The length of the CDR3 is 16 residues. Between the trimmed V and J ends, which lost 1 base and 4 bases, there was a span of 14 bases. Germline loops: CDR1 SGHAT, CDR2 FQNNGV. This CDR3 is CASSLVAGAQYNEQFF. CDR3 bases: TGTGCCAGCAGCTTAGTGGCAGGGGCTCAATACAATGAGCAGTTCTTC. Full variable domain (remainder filled in from reference TRBV11-2 and TRBJ2-1): EAGVAQSPRYKIIEKRQSVAFWCNPISGHATLYWYQQILGQGPKLLIQFQNNGVVDDSQLPKDRFSAERLKGVDSTLKIQPAKLEDSAVYLCASSLVAGAQYNEQFFGPGTRLTVL.